In its sample, the clone carrying this TCR beta chain was seen many times. What it binds is unknown. The data were taken from a study of T cell repertoires in cytomegalovirus infection. About the study: Both CMV infection and a matching HLA type were indicated by public TCR beta signatures.

The study's findings and limits: HLA-C-restricted CMV-specific TCR beta clonotypes were dominant in the ex vivo response. Carriage of CMV together with the relevant HLA was identifiable through cumulative public TCR beta family frequency.

Via MiXCR, TCRdb re-called the reads, giving one row per CDR3 protein. The sample holds hundreds of thousands of distinct CDR3 sequences; about a third are singletons and the top ten take around 3%. The TCR originated in a human donor in good health (CMV status not recorded). Some clones in this sample may be carry-over from other donors' samples. The source material was PBMCs.

CDR3 residues: CATSDPGQPYNEQFF. The CDR3 DNA is TGTGCCACCAGTGATCCGGGACAGCCTTACAATGAGCAGTTCTTC. This chain connects TRBV24-1 to TRBJ2-1; TRBD1 matches 7 bases. Germline CDR1 KGHDR, CDR2 SFDVKD. The V and J ends lost 3 bases and 4 bases, in that order; junction bases with no gene match: 5. The CDR3 consists of 15 residues.